The 6 T cell receptor beta chains reported below all come from one sample, sequenced in a study of CD8 T cells in Susac syndrome. An input of about 0.5 to 1 ug of RNA was subjected to reverse transcription using random hexamers. Using its own MiXCR run on the immunoSEQ multiplex PCR reads, TCRdb lists one record per CDR3 protein. The sample contains some 60,000 distinct CDR3 sequences, over 85% of which appear only once. Sequenced sample: CD8+ T cells from PBMCs. The receptors stem from a human donor in good health.

V gene TRBV5-4 combines with J gene TRBJ2-1; weak D call: TRBD2 (5 bases). The CDR3 consists of 15 residues. Trimming removed 0 bases from V and 7 bases from J, with 14 bases in between. The germline gives CDR1 SGHNT, CDR2 YYREEE (reference sequence). As DNA, the CDR3 is TGTGCCAGCAGCTTGGGCCGGTCCCCGGGGAATGAGCAGTTCTTC. Protein: CASSLGRSPGNEQFF.

CDR3 region: CASSVVGVAYNEQFF. The CDR3 region has the DNA TGTGCCAGCAGCGTAGTGGGCGTCGCCTACAATGAGCAGTTCTTC. V is TRBV9 and J is TRBJ2-1, with no clear D. Trimming took off 0 bases at V and 2 bases at J, with 9 bases between the two ends. Germline CDR1 reads SGDLS; CDR2 reads YYNGEE. CDR3 size: 15 residues. Combining the CDR3 with reference TRBV9 and TRBJ2-1 gives the whole variable domain DSGVTQTPKHLITATGQRVTLRCSPRSGDLSVYWYQQSLDQGLQFLIQYYNGEERAKGNILERFSAQQFPDLHSELNLSSLELGDSALYFCASSVVGVAYNEQFFGPGTRLTVL.

The chain carries TRBV30 and TRBJ2-1; a weak D match, TRBD1 (5 bases). The CDR3 loop spans 13 amino acids. Germline V gene data show CDR1 as GTSNPN and CDR2 as SVGIG (reference sequence). V lost 3 bases to trimming and J lost 8 bases, with 14 bases between them. The CDR3 spells CAWSRQSTHEQFF. The CDR3 coding sequence is TGTGCCTGGAGCCGACAGTCAACCCATGAGCAGTTCTTC.

This clonotype has a single count. J is TRBJ2-5 and V is TRBV14; D might be TRBD2 (6 bases). This CDR3 contains 17 residues. Between the trimmed V and J ends, which lost 4 bases and 1 base, there was a span of 19 bases. Germline V gives CDR1 SGHDN, CDR2 FVKESK. CDR3 residues: CASSRHRDSNAQETQYF. The CDR3 region has the DNA TGTGCCAGCAGCCGCCACCGGGACTCAAACGCCCAAGAGACCCAGTACTTC.

The chain recombines TRBV28 with TRBJ2-7; 9 bases fit TRBD1. The CDR3 is 13 residues long. Trimming took 7 bases from V and 3 from J; bases not matched to a gene: 4. The germline gives CDR1 MDHEN, CDR2 SYDVKM. This CDR3 is CASKDRGIYEQYF. In DNA form, the CDR3 reads TGTGCCAGCAAGGACAGGGGTATCTACGAGCAGTACTTC. Complete variable domain (other parts from reference TRBV28 and TRBJ2-7): DVKVTQSSRYLVKRTGEKVFLECVQDMDHENMFWYRQDPGLGLRLIYFSYDVKMKEKGDIPEGYSVSREKKERFSLILESASTNQTSMYLCASKDRGIYEQYFGPGTRLTVT.

J is TRBJ1-2 and V is TRBV7-9; D not resolved. CDR3 length: 14 residues. Germline V CDR1 and CDR2: SEHNR, FQNEAQ (reference sequence). Trimming cost V 1 base and J 0 bases, with 6 bases left between them. DNA for the CDR3: TGTGCCAGCAGCTTAGGCCAGTCTAACTATGGCTACACCTTC. Translating gives CASSLGQSNYGYTF. Full variable domain (missing parts from reference TRBV7-9 and TRBJ1-2): DTGVSQNPRHKITKRGQNVTFRCDPISEHNRLYWYRQTLGQGPEFLTYFQNEAQLEKSRLLSDRFSAERPKGSFSTLEIQRTEQGDSAMYLCASSLGQSNYGYTFGSGTRLTVV.